This T cell receptor (beta chain) was recovered during a study of blood T cell repertoires in COVID-19. About the study: Acute-phase and convalescent COVID-19 samples originated in the United States, Italy and Spain.

Profiled with immunoSEQ multiplex PCR; TCRdb holds only in-frame clones, not every one. The sample holds approximately 670,000 clones, 85% to 90% seen once. The sample was peripheral blood. The clonotype originates from a young woman with acute or convalescent COVID-19.

The CDR3 sequence: CASSQDGHPSAEAFF. The CDR3 DNA reads TGTGCCAGCAGCCAAGACGGACATCCGTCGGCTGAAGCTTTCTTT. The chain has TRBV4-2 and TRBJ1-1; tentative D call: TRBD1 (5 bases). Germline V gene sequence: CDR1 LGHNA, CDR2 YNFKEQ. Trimming took 0 bases from V and 6 from J, leaving 14 bases between them. This CDR3 spans 15 amino acids.